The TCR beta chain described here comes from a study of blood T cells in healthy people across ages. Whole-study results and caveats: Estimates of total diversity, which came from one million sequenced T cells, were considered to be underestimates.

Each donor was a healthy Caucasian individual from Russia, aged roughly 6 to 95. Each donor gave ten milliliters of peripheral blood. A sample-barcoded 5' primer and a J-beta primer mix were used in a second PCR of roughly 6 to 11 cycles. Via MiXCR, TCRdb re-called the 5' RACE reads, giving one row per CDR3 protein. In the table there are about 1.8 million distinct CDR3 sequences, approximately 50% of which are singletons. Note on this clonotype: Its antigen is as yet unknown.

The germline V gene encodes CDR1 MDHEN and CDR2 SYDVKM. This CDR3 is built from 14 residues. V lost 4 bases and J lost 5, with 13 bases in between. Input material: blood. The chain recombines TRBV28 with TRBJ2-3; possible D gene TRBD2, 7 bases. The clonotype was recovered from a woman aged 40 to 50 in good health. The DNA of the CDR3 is TGTGCCAGCAGTTACCGGGGGGCCGAAGATACGCAGTATTTT. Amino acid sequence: CASSYRGAEDTQYF. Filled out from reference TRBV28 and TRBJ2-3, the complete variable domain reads DVKVTQSSRYLVKRTGEKVFLECVQDMDHENMFWYRQDPGLGLRLIYFSYDVKMKEKGDIPEGYSVSREKKERFSLILESASTNQTSMYLCASSYRGAEDTQYFGPGTRLTVL.